These 6 T cell receptor beta chains share one sample of origin, sequenced in a study of T cells in Graves' hyperthyroidism and ophthalmopathy. Using RNA transcripts as the source, TCR beta CDR3 regions were amplified. HTBI primers were used for first-round RT-PCR of the TCR CDR3. MiXCR was run by TCRdb on the multiplex PCR reads, yielding one entry per CDR3 protein. The profile shows about 590,000 distinct CDR3 sequences, approximately 15% of them singletons. Sample: blood. The receptor source for this set is a woman between 18 and 30 years old with Graves' ophthalmopathy.

V is TRBV24-1 and J is TRBJ2-7; no definite D call. Trimming shortened V by 3 bases and J by 2 bases, and 7 bases separated the two germline ends. The germline gives CDR1 KGHDR, CDR2 SFDVKD. This CDR3 spans 13 amino acids. This CDR3 is CATSDRGTYEQYF. The DNA for the CDR3 is TGTGCCACCAGTGATCGTGGGACCTACGAGCAGTACTTC.

This clonotype has ten or more counts. CDR3 nucleotides: TGTGCCAGCAGTCTGACTAGCGGGGCCTCCTACAATGAGCAGTTCTTC. Its translation: CASSLTSGASYNEQFF. The J gene is TRBJ2-1, the V gene TRBV28; 11 nucleotides match TRBD2. The length of the CDR3 is 16 residues. Per germline, CDR1 MDHEN and CDR2 SYDVKM. V gave up 5 bases and J gave up 0 bases; unmatched junction bases: 3.

This clonotype was observed a handful of times. V usage is TRBV20-1 and J usage is TRBJ2-7, with a weak D call TRBD1 (5 bases). V shed 1 base and J shed 2 bases, with 9 bases lying between them. Germline V CDR1 and CDR2: DFQATT, SNEGSKA (reference sequence). The CDR3 runs 13 residues. DNA for the CDR3: TGCAGTGCTAGAGGAATAGGGGCCTACGAGCAGTACTTC. This encodes CSARGIGAYEQYF.

The rearrangement uses TRBV29-1 and TRBJ2-1, with 7 bases matching TRBD1. The CDR3 is 13 residues long. V dropped 2 bases and J dropped 8; count of bases not matched to a gene: 6. CDR1 and CDR2 (germline): SQVTM, ANQGSEA. The DNA for the CDR3 is TGCAGCGTTGAAAACGACAGGGTGCATGAGCAGTTCTTC. It encodes CSVENDRVHEQFF.

The DNA of the CDR3 is TGTGCCAGCAGCGTTGTTCCGTCCACTGAAGCTTTCTTT. It translates to CASSVVPSTEAFF. The chain has TRBV9 and TRBJ1-1; D not certain. The germline V and J ends were trimmed by 2 bases and 4 bases, with 9 bases remaining between them. From germline, CDR1 is SGDLS and CDR2 YYNGEE. This CDR3 region has 13 residues.

This chain uses TRBV6-1 with TRBJ2-2; 8 nucleotides line up with TRBD1. Germline CDR1 MNHNS, CDR2 SASEGT. The CDR3 is 15 amino acids. V dropped 8 bases and J dropped 0; count of bases not matched to a gene: 5. The CDR3 coding sequence is TGTGCCAGCCACGGGACAGGCACGAACACCGGGGAGCTGTTTTTT. Translated, it gives CASHGTGTNTGELFF.